This TCR beta chain derives from a study of beta chain features in type 1 diabetes. The study's findings and limits: For Type 1 diabetes patients, all four CD4+ subsets carried TCRB CDR3s that were moderately but significantly shorter.

This CDR3 is 14 amino acids long. Germline CDR1 ENHRY, CDR2 SYGVKD. The germline V and J ends were trimmed by 3 bases and 0 bases, with 9 bases remaining between them. Sorted populations were all over 98% pure. This clone was counted many times. Its antigen remains unknown. Isolated RNA was reverse transcribed in full, so expressed TCRB transcripts were sequenced. Profiled with immunoSEQ multiplex PCR; TCRdb holds only in-frame clones, not every one. The sample consists of approximately 150,000 clones, around an eighth of them appearing once. J is TRBJ2-7 and V is TRBV10-3; D is possibly TRBD1 (6 bases). The origin of this receptor is a man aged 18 to 30 with type 1 diabetes. Sequencing used central memory CD4+ T cells from blood. The CDR3 region is CAISDRTDSYEQYF. CDR3 bases: TGTGCCATCAGTGACCGGACAGACTCCTACGAGCAGTACTTC.